This T cell receptor beta chain was retrieved from a study of blood T cell repertoires in COVID-19. Study information: Nucleic acid was either cDNA or gDNA, and it came from T cells, B-cell-depleted T cells, or PBMCs.

As processed by the authors: Nucleated cell counts were estimated from reference gene primer amplification. The protocol was immunoSEQ multiplex PCR, while the TCRdb copy is restricted to in-frame clones and leaves out a portion. The V and J calls and clone size are taken from that table; D and trimming were inferred from the DNA. There are about 190,000 clones in the sample; around 80% occur only once, and around an eighth lies in the top ten. CDR1 and CDR2 from the germline V gene are SEHNR and FQNEAQ (reference sequence). The CDR3 is 14 residues long. With 8 bases clipped from V and 6 bases from J, the junction kept 11 bases outside the gene matches.

The material sequenced was peripheral blood. The TCR sequence derives from a man aged 50 to 59 who had recovered from COVID-19. The V call is TRBV7-9, the J call TRBJ1-1; 8 positions agree with TRBD1. The CDR3 loop is CASHMLDRDPEAFF. CDR3 in DNA: TGTGCCAGCCATATGCTGGACAGGGACCCTGAAGCTTTCTTT.